Sequencing of this TCR beta chain was carried out in a study of naive and memory T cell subsets. Four subsets defined by CD45RA and CD27 were sorted after CD3, CD4, CD8 and live/dead staining. Effector memory cells were sorted as CD45RA-CD27-, EMRA cells as CD45RA+CD27-. Regarding the study as a whole: Over 90% of naive TCR sequences appeared only once, unlike memory subsets.

On this clonotype: Antigen unknown.

Two oligonucleotides, mixed equimolar, formed the beta constant-region primer covering TRBC1 and TRBC2. The cDNA 3' end received a ligated single-stranded oligonucleotide carrying the SP2 primer and a 12-nucleotide UMI. Via MiXCR, TCRdb re-called the UMI-ligation and nested PCR reads, giving one row per CDR3 protein. This table has around 40,000 distinct CDR3 sequences, roughly 14% appearing once. Sequenced sample: effector memory CD4+ T cells from blood. Subset defined: effector memory, CD45RA- CD27-. The TCR sequence derives from a human donor in good health.

CDR3 coding DNA: TGTGCCAGCAGGGGCTCGGGACTTAAAGCGTTTTTT. Its protein is CASRGSGLKAFF. The rearrangement uses TRBV2 and TRBJ1-4; tentative D call: TRBD1 (5 bases). Germline V CDR1 and CDR2: SNHLY, FYNNEI. V shed 6 bases and J shed 16 bases, with 18 bases lying between them. The CDR3 extends over 12 amino acids.